This TCR beta chain was recovered during a study of shared clonotypes between healthy human individuals. Study outcomes and limitations: Even with large depth, rarefaction showed that sorted-subset sequencing was incomplete.

Concerning this clone itself: Its matching antigen is unknown.

CD8 cells regarded as naive lacked CD45RO, were positively chosen for CCR7, and omitted terminally differentiated effector memory CD45RA+ cells. V was trimmed by 3 bases and J by 1 base, leaving 14 bases between them. Germline CDR1 and CDR2: SGHRS and YFSETQ. This CDR3 region has 15 residues. Using immunoSEQ multiplex PCR, the repertoire was profiled, and TCRdb retains in-frame clones only, with some absent. Here the sample spans fewer than 1 million clones, about 96% being singletons. The source of this sequence is a young man in good health. V and J are TRBV5-1 and TRBJ2-7; weak D call: TRBD1 (6 bases). The sequencing sample was made of naive CD8+ T cells sorted from blood. The DNA of the CDR3 is TGCGCCAGCAGCTCGACCAGGACAGATTCCTACGAGCAGTACTTC. Its translation is CASSSTRTDSYEQYF.